This note documents a single T cell receptor (beta chain) sequence. The antigen is unknown. V gave up 5 bases and J gave up 1 base, with 12 bases separating them. Germline lookup yields CDR1 LNHDA and CDR2 SQIVND (reference sequence). This CDR3 has 14 amino acids. The sample is drawn from a study of T cell responses to AZD1222 COVID-19 vaccine. Study-level information: Pooled samples include second doses given at about 4 or 12 weeks. Notes on the study in general: Spike-specific TCR breadth and depth were elevated following two AZD1222 doses. Along spike, vaccine-associated CD4 TCRs were found throughout, with dominance at 160-218 and 743-854. Females made up more of the donors, who were largely white British, and clonal diversity may have come out too low.

The method was immunoSEQ multiplex PCR; TCRdb's version includes in-frame clones alone and lacks a portion of them. Counted here are around 79,000 clones, around 88% occurring once; the ten biggest clones make up 15% to 20%. The receptor was isolated from an adult in good health. The starting material was peripheral blood, obtained on day 0 of AZD1222 vaccination. V and J are TRBV19 and TRBJ2-7; the D gene could be TRBD1 or TRBD2 (5 bases each). CDR3 sequence: CASSPGTDSYEQYF. The CDR3 DNA is TGTGCCAGTAGTCCTGGGACGGATTCCTACGAGCAGTACTTC.